This TCR beta chain was sequenced for a study of a mutant IDH1 vaccine in newly diagnosed glioma. Study-level findings and limits: Seemingly, top peripheral T cell clonotype changes bore no relation to pseudoprogression.

CDR1 is SGHAT, CDR2 FQDESV, per germline (reference sequence). V gave up 5 bases and J gave up 1 base, with 22 bases separating them. The CDR3 spans 18 residues. Regarding time point: week 35, safety follow-up. Every single dose of the vaccine, 300 ug of mutant IDH1 20-mer peptide, came with topical imiquimod. TCRdb's copy holds only in-frame clones and misses some; the assay was immunoSEQ multiplex PCR. This sample yields about 56,000 clones, of which roughly 90% are seen a single time; more than 1.5% belongs to the top ten. About this clone: Its target is not known.

The rearrangement joins TRBV11-1 to TRBJ2-3, with D possibly being TRBD2 (7 bases). The material was PBMCs, obtained from a glioma patient whose treatment included an IDH1 peptide vaccine. The receptor was isolated from a man aged 35 to 55 with glioma. CDR3 sequence reads: CASSGGGAGVRGTDTQYF. CDR3 in DNA: TGTGCCAGCAGCGGGGGGGGCGCGGGAGTCCGTGGCACAGATACGCAGTATTTT.